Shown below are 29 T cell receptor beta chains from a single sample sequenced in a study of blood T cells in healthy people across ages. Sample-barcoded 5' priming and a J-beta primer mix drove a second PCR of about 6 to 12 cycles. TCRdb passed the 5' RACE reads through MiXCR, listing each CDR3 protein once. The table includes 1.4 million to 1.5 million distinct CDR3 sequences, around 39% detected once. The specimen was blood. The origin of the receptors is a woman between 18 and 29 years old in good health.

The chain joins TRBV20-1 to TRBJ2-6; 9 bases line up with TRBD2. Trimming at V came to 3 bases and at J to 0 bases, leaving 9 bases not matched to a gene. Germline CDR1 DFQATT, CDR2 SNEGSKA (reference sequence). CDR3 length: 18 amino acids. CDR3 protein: CSARGSGSDLSGANVLTF. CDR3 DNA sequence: TGCAGTGCTAGGGGTAGCGGGAGTGACCTCTCTGGGGCCAACGTCCTGACTTTC.

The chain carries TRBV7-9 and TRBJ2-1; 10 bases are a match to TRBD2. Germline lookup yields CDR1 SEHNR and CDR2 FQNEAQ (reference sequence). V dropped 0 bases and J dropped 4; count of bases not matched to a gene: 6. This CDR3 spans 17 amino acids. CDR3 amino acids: CASSLAGSGRGYNEQFF. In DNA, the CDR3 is TGTGCCAGCAGCTTAGCGGGGAGCGGGAGGGGGTACAATGAGCAGTTCTTC.

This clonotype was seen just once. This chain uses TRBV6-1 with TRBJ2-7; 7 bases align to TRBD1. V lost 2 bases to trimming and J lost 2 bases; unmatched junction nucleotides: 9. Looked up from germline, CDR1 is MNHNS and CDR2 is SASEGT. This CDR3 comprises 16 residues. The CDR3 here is CASSERTGTDPYEQYF. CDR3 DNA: TGTGCCAGCAGTGAACGAACCGGGACAGACCCCTACGAGCAGTACTTC.

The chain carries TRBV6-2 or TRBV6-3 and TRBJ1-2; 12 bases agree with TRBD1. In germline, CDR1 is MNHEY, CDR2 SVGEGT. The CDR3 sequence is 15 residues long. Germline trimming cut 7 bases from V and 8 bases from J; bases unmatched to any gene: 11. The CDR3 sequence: CASKPGQGAIEGYTF. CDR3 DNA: TGTGCCAGCAAGCCGGGACAGGGGGCAATTGAGGGCTACACCTTC.

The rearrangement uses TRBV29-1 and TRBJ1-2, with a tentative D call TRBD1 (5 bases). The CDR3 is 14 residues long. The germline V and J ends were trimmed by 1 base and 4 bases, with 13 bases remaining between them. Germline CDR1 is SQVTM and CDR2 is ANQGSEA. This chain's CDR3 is CSVEGRGVVYGYTF. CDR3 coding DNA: TGCAGCGTTGAAGGTCGGGGGGTGGTCTATGGCTACACCTTC.

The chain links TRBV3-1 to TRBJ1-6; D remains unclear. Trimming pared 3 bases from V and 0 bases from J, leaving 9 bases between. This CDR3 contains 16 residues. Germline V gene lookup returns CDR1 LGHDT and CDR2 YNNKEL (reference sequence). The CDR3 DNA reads TGTGCCAGCAGCCAGGGAGGTTACTCCTATAATTCACCCCTCCACTTT. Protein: CASSQGGYSYNSPLHF.

CDR3 in amino acids: CASSLSRDRGRRNEQFF. The CDR3 nucleotides read TGTGCCAGCAGTTTGTCCCGGGACAGGGGGCGCCGAAATGAGCAGTTCTTC. The chain combines TRBV2 with TRBJ2-1; 12 bases map to TRBD1. V shed 5 bases and J 7 bases; nucleotides not matched to a gene: 12. The CDR3 consists of 17 residues. The germline V gene encodes CDR1 SNHLY and CDR2 FYNNEI.

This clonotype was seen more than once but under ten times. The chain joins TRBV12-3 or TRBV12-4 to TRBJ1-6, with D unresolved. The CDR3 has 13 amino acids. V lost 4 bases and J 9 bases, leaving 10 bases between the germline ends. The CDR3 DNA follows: TGTGCCAGCAGTTCCGAGACGGGTTCACCCCTCCACTTT. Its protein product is CASSSETGSPLHF.

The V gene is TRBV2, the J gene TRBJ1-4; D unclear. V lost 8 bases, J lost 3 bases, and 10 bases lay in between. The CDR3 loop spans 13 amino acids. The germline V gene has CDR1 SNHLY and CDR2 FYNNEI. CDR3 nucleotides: TGTGCCAGCGGGAACAGACCTAATGAAAAACTGTTTTTT. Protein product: CASGNRPNEKLFF.

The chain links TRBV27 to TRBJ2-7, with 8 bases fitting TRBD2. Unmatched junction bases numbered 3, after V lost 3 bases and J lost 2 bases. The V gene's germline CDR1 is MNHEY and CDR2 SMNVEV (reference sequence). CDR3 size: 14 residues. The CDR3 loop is CASSFSGRPYEQYF. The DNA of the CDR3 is TGTGCCAGCAGTTTCAGCGGGAGACCCTACGAGCAGTACTTC.

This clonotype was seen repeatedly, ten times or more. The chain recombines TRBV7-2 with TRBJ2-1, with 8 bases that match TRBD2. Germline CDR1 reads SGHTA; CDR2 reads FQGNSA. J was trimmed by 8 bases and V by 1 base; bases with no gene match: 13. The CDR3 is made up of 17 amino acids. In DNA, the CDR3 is TGTGCCAGCAGCTTAGGTTCGACTAGCGCCGCCGTGGATGAGCAGTTCTTC. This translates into CASSLGSTSAAVDEQFF.

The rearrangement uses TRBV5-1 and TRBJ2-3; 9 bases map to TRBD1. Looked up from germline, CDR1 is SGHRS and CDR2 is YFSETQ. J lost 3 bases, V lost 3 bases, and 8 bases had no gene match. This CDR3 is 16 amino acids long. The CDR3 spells CASSSLGTGRTDTQYF. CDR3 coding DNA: TGCGCCAGCAGCTCCCTCGGGACAGGGCGGACAGATACGCAGTATTTT.

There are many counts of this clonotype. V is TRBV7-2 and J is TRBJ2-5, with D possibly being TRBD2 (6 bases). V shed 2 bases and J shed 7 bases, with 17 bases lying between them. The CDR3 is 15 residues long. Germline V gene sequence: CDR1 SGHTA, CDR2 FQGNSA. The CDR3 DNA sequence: TGTGCCAGCAGCTTATCCGGGACTCCTGCCGGGACCCAGTACTTC. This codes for CASSLSGTPAGTQYF.

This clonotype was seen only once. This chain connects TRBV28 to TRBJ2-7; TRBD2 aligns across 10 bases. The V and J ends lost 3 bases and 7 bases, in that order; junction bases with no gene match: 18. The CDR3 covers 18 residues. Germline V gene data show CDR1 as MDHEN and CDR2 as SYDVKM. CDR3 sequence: CASSFPLGGAGGRYEQYF. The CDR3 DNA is TGTGCCAGCAGTTTTCCTTTGGGGGGAGCGGGGGGGCGATATGAGCAGTACTTC.

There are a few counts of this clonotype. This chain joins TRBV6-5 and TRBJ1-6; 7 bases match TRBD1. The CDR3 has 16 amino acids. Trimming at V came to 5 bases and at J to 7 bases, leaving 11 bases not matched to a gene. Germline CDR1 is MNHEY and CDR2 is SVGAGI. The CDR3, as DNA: TGTGCCAGCAGTACCCCCGGGACAGCTCGCAATTCACCCCTCCACTTT. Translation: CASSTPGTARNSPLHF.

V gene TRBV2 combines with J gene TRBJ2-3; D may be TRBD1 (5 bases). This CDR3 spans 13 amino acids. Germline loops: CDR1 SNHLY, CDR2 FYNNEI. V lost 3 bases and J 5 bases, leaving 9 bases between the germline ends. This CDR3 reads CASSDRVGDTQYF. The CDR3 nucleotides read TGTGCCAGCAGTGACAGGGTTGGAGATACGCAGTATTTT.

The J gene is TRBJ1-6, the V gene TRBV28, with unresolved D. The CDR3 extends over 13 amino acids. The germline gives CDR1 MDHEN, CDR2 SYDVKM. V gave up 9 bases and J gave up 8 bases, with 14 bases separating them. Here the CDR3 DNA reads TGTGCCAGGCCCCGGGTTCGCCATTCACCCCTCCACTTT. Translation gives CARPRVRHSPLHF.

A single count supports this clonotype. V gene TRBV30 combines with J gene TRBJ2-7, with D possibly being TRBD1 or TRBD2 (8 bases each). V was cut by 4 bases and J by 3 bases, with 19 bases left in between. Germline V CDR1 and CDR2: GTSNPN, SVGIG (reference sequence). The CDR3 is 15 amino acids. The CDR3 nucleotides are TGTGCCTGGACGGGGGGGACAGGTCCCGTCTACGAGCAGTACTTC. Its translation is CAWTGGTGPVYEQYF.

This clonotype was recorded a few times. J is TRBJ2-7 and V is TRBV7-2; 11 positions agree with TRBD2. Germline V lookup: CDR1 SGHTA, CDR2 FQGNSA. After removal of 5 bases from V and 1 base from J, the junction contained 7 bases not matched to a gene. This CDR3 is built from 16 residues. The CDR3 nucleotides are TGTGCCAGCAGCCCACGTGGGACTAGCGGATCCTACGAGCAGTACTTC. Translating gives CASSPRGTSGSYEQYF.

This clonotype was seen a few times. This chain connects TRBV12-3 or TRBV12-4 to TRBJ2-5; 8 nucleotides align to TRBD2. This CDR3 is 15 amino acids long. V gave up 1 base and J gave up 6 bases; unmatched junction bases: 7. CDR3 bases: TGTGCCAGCAGTTTAGGTGGGACTAGTCAACAGACCCAGTACTTC. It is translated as CASSLGGTSQQTQYF.

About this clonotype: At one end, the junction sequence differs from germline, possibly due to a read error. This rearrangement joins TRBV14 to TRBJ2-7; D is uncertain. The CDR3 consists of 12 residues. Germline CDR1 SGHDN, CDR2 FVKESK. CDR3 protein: CAISPSSYEQYF. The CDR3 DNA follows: TGTGCCATCAGCCCGTCTTCCTACGAGCAGTACTTC.

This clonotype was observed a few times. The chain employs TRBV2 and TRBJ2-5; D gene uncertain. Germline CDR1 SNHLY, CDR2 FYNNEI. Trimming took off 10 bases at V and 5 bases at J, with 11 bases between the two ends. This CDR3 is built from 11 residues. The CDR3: CATQRAETQYF. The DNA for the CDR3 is TGTGCCACCCAAAGAGCGGAGACCCAGTACTTC.

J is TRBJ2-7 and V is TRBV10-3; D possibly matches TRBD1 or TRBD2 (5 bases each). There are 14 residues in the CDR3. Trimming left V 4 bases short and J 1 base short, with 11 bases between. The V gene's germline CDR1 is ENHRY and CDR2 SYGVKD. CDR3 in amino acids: CAISVGVGSYEQYF. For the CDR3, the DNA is TGTGCCATCAGTGTGGGGGTAGGGTCCTACGAGCAGTACTTC.

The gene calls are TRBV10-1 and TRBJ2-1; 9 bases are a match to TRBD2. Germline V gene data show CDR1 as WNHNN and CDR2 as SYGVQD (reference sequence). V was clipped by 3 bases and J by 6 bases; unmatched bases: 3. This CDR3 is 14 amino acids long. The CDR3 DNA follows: TGCGCCAGCAGTGATGGCGGGGGGGCCAATGAGCAGTTCTTC. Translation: CASSDGGGANEQFF.

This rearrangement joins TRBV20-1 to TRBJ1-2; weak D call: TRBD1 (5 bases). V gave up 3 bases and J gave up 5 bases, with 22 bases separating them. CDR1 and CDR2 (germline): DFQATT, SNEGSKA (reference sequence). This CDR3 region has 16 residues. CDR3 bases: TGCAGTGCTAGGCAGGGTTCGGCCAGTCTCCAATATGGCTACACCTTC. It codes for CSARQGSASLQYGYTF.

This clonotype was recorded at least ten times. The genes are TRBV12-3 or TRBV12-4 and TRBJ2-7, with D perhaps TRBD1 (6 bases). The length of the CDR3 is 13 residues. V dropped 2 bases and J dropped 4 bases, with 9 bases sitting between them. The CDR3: CASSLNRVYEQYF. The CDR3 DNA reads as TGTGCCAGCAGTTTAAACAGGGTGTACGAGCAGTACTTC.

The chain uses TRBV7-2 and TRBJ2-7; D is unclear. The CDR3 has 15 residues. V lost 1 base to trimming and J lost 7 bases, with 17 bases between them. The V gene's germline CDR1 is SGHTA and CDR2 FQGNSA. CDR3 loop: CASSLGPLVYNEQYF. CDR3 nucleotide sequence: TGTGCCAGCAGCTTAGGACCCCTCGTATACAATGAGCAGTACTTC.

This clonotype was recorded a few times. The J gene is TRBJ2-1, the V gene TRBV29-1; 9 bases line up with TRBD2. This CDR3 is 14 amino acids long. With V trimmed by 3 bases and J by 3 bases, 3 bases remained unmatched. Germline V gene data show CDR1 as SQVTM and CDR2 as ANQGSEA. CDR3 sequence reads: CSVDGRGGYNEQFF. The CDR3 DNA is TGCAGCGTTGACGGGCGGGGGGGCTACAATGAGCAGTTCTTC.

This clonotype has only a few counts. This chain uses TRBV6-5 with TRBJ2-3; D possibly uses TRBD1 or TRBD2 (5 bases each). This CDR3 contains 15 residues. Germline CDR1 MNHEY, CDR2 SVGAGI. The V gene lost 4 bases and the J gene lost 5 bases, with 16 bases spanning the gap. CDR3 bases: TGTGCCAGCAGTTTCTTCGGGGCCGAGGGAGATACGCAGTATTTT. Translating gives CASSFFGAEGDTQYF.